The 18 T cell receptor beta chains presented below share a single source sample, sequenced in a study of T cell responses to AZD1222 COVID-19 vaccine. Some clones are missing from TCRdb's copy, which holds only in-frame ones; the method was immunoSEQ multiplex PCR. The sample holds under 70,000 clones, approximately 80% seen once. The sequencing used peripheral blood, collected on day 0 of AZD1222 vaccination. The receptor set was obtained from an adult in good health.

This clone was found once. The chain recombines TRBV3-1 (or the pseudogene TRBV3-2) with TRBJ1-3, with D hard to call. Trimming shortened V by 5 bases and J by 0 bases, and 11 bases separated the two germline ends. This CDR3 spans 15 amino acids. CDR1 and CDR2 from the germline V gene are LGHDT and YNNKEL (reference sequence). The CDR3 sequence is CASSSPVLSGNTIYF. CDR3 coding DNA: TGTGCCAGCAGCTCTCCGGTCCTCTCTGGAAACACCATATATTTT.

The genes are TRBV19 and TRBJ1-5; 7 positions match TRBD1. The germline CDR1 and CDR2 sequences are LNHDA and SQIVND (reference sequence). V lost 9 bases and J lost 7; bases outside the gene matches: 9. CDR3 size: 13 residues. CDR3 bases: TGTGCCAGCACTGACAGGGAACACCAGCCCCAGCATTTT. Its translation is CASTDREHQPQHF.

V and J are TRBV6-2 or TRBV6-3 and TRBJ1-1, with D possibly being TRBD1 (6 bases). The CDR3 covers 17 residues. V was trimmed by 4 bases and J by 5 bases, leaving 23 bases between them. Looked up from germline, CDR1 is MNHEY and CDR2 is SVGEGT. CDR3 sequence: CASSSIHEGQGRTEAFF. CDR3 bases: TGTGCCAGCAGTTCGATCCATGAGGGCCAGGGGCGGACTGAAGCTTTCTTT.

This clone was counted only a few times. CDR3 loop: CASSQDGRGNSPLHF. As DNA, the CDR3 is TGTGCCAGCAGCCAAGATGGTAGGGGTAATTCACCCCTCCACTTT. The gene calls are TRBV14 and TRBJ1-6, with D possibly TRBD1 on 5 matching bases. The germline V gene encodes CDR1 SGHDN and CDR2 FVKESK. Trimming cost V 0 bases and J 6 bases, with 9 bases left between them. This CDR3 has 15 amino acids. Together with reference TRBV14 and TRBJ1-6, the CDR3 gives the full variable domain: EAGVTQFPSHSVIEKGQTVTLRCDPISGHDNLYWYRRVMGKEIKFLLHFVKESKQDESGMPNNRFLAERTGGTYSTLKVQPAELEDSGVYFCASSQDGRGNSPLHFGNGTRLTVT.

The chain carries TRBV18 and TRBJ2-3, with a weak D call TRBD1 (6 bases). The ends were cut back, 2 bases at V and 1 base at J, with 10 bases in the middle. Germline-derived CDR1 and CDR2 are KGHSH and LQKENI. CDR3 length: 15 residues. CDR3 region: CASSPETGRTDTQYF. In DNA, the CDR3 is TGTGCCAGCTCACCAGAAACAGGGCGCACAGATACGCAGTATTTT.

The genes are TRBV3-1 (or the pseudogene TRBV3-2) and TRBJ1-6; D is uncertain. V dropped 0 bases and J dropped 0 bases, with 9 bases sitting between them. Germline V gene sequence: CDR1 LGHDT, CDR2 YNNKEL (reference sequence). The CDR3 extends over 17 amino acids. The CDR3 loop is CASSQDRESSYNSPLHF. The CDR3 nucleotides read TGTGCCAGCAGCCAAGATAGGGAGAGCTCCTATAATTCACCCCTCCACTTT.

This clone was recorded only once. The CDR3 bases are TGTGCCAGCTCGAGGACTAGCGGGAGAACCGGGGAGCTGTTTTTT. Translation: CASSRTSGRTGELFF. The rearrangement joins TRBV2 to TRBJ2-2, with 13 bases that match TRBD2. V dropped 8 bases and J dropped 5; count of bases not matched to a gene: 5. The CDR3 has 15 amino acids. CDR1 and CDR2 from the germline V gene are SNHLY and FYNNEI.

The chain carries TRBV10-1 and TRBJ2-1; TRBD1 or TRBD2 may be the D gene (5 bases each). V shed 5 bases and J shed 0 bases, with 11 bases lying between them. This CDR3 has 15 amino acids. CDR1 is WNHNN and CDR2 is SYGVQD in the germline V gene (reference sequence). CDR3 residues: CASSTGTVSYNEQFF. The CDR3 DNA reads as TGCGCCAGCAGTACTGGGACGGTCTCCTACAATGAGCAGTTCTTC.

The V call is TRBV30, the J call TRBJ1-2; TRBD1 agrees at 8 bases. This CDR3 has 14 residues. The junction had 5 bases not matched to a gene; V was cut back by 2 bases and J by 3 bases. CDR1 and CDR2 (germline): GTSNPN, SVGIG (reference sequence). The CDR3 DNA reads TGTGCCTGGAGTCCAGGGGGCACGCACTATGGCTACACCTTC. This sequence encodes CAWSPGGTHYGYTF.

The CDR3: CASSREGVRTEAFF. The CDR3 DNA follows: TGTGCCAGCAGCCGTGAGGGGGTCAGGACTGAAGCTTTCTTT. The gene calls are TRBV7-9 and TRBJ1-1; a weak D match, TRBD1 (6 bases). There are 14 residues in the CDR3. V was cut by 5 bases and J by 5 bases, with 15 bases left in between. Germline values: CDR1 SEHNR, CDR2 FQNEAQ (reference sequence).

The chain links TRBV27 to TRBJ1-1; no firm D call. The V gene lost 0 bases and the J gene lost 0 bases, with 5 bases spanning the gap. The CDR3 is 14 residues long. From germline, CDR1 is MNHEY and CDR2 SMNVEV (reference sequence). CDR3 sequence reads: CASSLSTMNTEAFF. As DNA, the CDR3 is TGTGCCAGCAGTTTATCAACCATGAACACTGAAGCTTTCTTT.

This clone is labeled medium-sized. This chain joins TRBV7-9 and TRBJ2-7; D not resolved. This CDR3 region has 14 residues. From germline, CDR1 is SEHNR and CDR2 FQNEAQ (reference sequence). V lost 5 bases to trimming and J lost 0 bases, with 11 bases between them. CDR3 DNA sequence: TGTGCCAGCAGCATGGACCTTAGCTCCTACGAGCAGTACTTC. This codes for CASSMDLSSYEQYF.

The chain recombines TRBV28 with TRBJ1-2; D is uncertain. Germline CDR1 MDHEN, CDR2 SYDVKM. Trimming shortened V by 8 bases and J by 2 bases, and 12 bases separated the two germline ends. The CDR3 is 13 amino acids. This chain's CDR3 is CASLSRANYGYTF. The DNA of the CDR3 is TGTGCCAGCCTTTCCCGGGCAAACTATGGCTACACCTTC.

This clone showed up just once. The chain is built from TRBV15 and TRBJ2-6; D may be TRBD1 or TRBD2 (5 bases each). CDR1 is LNHNV, CDR2 YYDKDF, per germline (reference sequence). The V gene lost 5 bases and the J gene lost 4 bases, with 12 bases spanning the gap. This CDR3 is built from 15 residues. The chain's CDR3 is CATSPEGFGANVLTF. For the CDR3, the DNA is TGTGCCACCAGCCCTGAGGGGTTCGGGGCCAACGTCCTGACTTTC.

This chain uses TRBV5-1 with TRBJ2-5; 8 bases match TRBD1. This CDR3 has 13 amino acids. The ends lost 4 bases at V and 5 bases at J; junction bases unmatched: 4. Germline CDR1 and CDR2: SGHRS and YFSETQ. Here the CDR3 DNA reads TGCGCCAGCAGCGGTACAGGGGGGGAGACCCAGTACTTC. It yields the protein CASSGTGGETQYF.

This chain joins TRBV7-9 and TRBJ1-2; tentative D call: TRBD1 (5 bases). V was trimmed by 6 bases and J by 4 bases, leaving 12 bases between them. The CDR3 contains 13 residues. Germline values: CDR1 SEHNR, CDR2 FQNEAQ (reference sequence). The CDR3 sequence is CASSFDRPYGYTF. The CDR3 coding sequence is TGTGCCAGCAGTTTCGACAGACCCTATGGCTACACCTTC.

The gene calls are TRBV28 and TRBJ2-3, with D hard to call. CDR3 size: 17 residues. Looked up from germline, CDR1 is MDHEN and CDR2 is SYDVKM. V lost 5 bases to trimming and J lost 0 bases, with 18 bases between them. CDR3 coding DNA: TGTGCCAGCAGTCCACCCGAGGTGTTAACTAGCACAGATACGCAGTATTTT. Translating it yields CASSPPEVLTSTDTQYF.

The chain has TRBV5-1 and TRBJ2-3; D is unresolved. Trimming took 1 base from V and 2 from J, leaving 8 bases between them. This CDR3 has 14 amino acids. Per the germline V gene, CDR1 is SGHRS and CDR2 is YFSETQ. CDR3 nucleotide sequence: TGCGCCAGCAGCTTGTCAGGTTCCACAGATACGCAGTATTTT. Protein product: CASSLSGSTDTQYF.